This T cell receptor (beta chain) stems from a study of OX40 agonist ivuxolimab in advanced cancers. The method was immunoSEQ multiplex PCR; TCRdb's version includes in-frame clones alone and lacks a portion of them. The sample has fewer than 70,000 clones, over 65% seen once. As regards this clone: No antigen is known for it.

CDR1 SGHTS and CDR2 YDEGEE come from the germline V gene. Trimming took 5 bases from V and 4 from J; bases not matched to a gene: 11. The CDR3 runs 18 residues. Findings of the study overall: Nonresponders, in some cases, also had low normalized T-cell clonal expansion.

Sample: CD4+ or CD8+ T cells sorted from blood, taken in a trial of the OX40 agonist ivuxolimab. This clonotype was obtained from an adult with an advanced solid tumor such as melanoma, head and neck, liver or kidney cancer. The chain uses TRBV5-8 and TRBJ2-1, with 14 bases lining up with TRBD2. CDR3 DNA sequence: TGTGCCAGCAGTCGATTCAGCGGGACTAGCGGGAGTTACAATGAGCAGTTCTTC. Protein sequence: CASSRFSGTSGSYNEQFF.